This T cell receptor (beta chain) was recovered during a study of cytomegalovirus exposure and HLA in healthy donors. Donors were ostensibly healthy at sampling, although undocumented immune exposures were probable. Details on this clone: Antigen specificity is unknown.

V shed 10 bases and J 3 bases; nucleotides not matched to a gene: 7. The germline V gene encodes CDR1 MDHEN and CDR2 SYDVKM. CDR3 length: 14 residues. Study results and caveats: The presence/absence work took it that sequencing depth was about the same across donors. Reportedly, cytomegalovirus status was diagnosed with high sensitivity and specificity.

PCR involved 60 Vbeta and 13 Jbeta primers. Using immunoSEQ multiplex PCR, the repertoire was profiled, and TCRdb retains in-frame clones only, with some absent. The sample includes 170,000 or so clones, about four fifths seen only once; the top ten take about 4.9%. This clonotype was obtained from a man in his late teens or twenties in good health and CMV-seronegative. Sequenced material: PBMCs. The chain recombines TRBV28 with TRBJ2-2; TRBD2 matches 8 bases. CDR3 loop: CATGTSLYTGELFF. CDR3 sequence (DNA): TGTGCCACAGGGACTAGTTTGTACACCGGGGAGCTGTTTTTT.